The T cell receptor beta chain described here comes from a study of T cells in Graves' hyperthyroidism and ophthalmopathy (dated by TCRdb to 2018 to 2020). Regarding the complete study: Peripheral blood was sampled at the time of initial diagnosis, prior to any treatment. In addition, the study compared T-cell repertoires in thyroid tissue and in blood from 6 or 7 Graves' hyperthyroidism patients. Once sampling was done, hyperthyroidism patients were given methimazole at a starting dose of 30 mg daily, whereas ophthalmopathy patients were given high-dose intravenous methylprednisolone. The 80 to 100 discovery patients were randomly divided into training and test sets at a 7:3 ratio. Prospective prediction of ophthalmopathy was tested in an independent validation cohort consisting of 18 to 20 hyperthyroidism patients and some 15 patients who later progressed to ophthalmopathy. To identify distinguishing TCR V-J signatures, a discovery cohort of around 98 patients was used, comprising 40 to 45 with Graves' ophthalmopathy and approximately 58 with stable Graves' hyperthyroidism. TCR Vbeta CDR3 sequencing of some 140 peripheral blood samples (over 40 ophthalmopathy, roughly 72 hyperthyroidism and about 17 progressor patients) is reported in the paper. Overall results and qualifications from the work: In validation, the model predicted progression to ophthalmopathy a median of about 6.5 months before onset, with 70% to 71% sensitivity and more than 72% specificity. Ophthalmopathy was separated from stable hyperthyroidism by a 13 V-J signature model, with over 85% sensitivity and approximately 84% specificity obtained in cross-validation and 80%/75% obtained in testing. Blood samples also contained most of the expanded thyroid clonotypes (frequency above 0.001), which suggests that blood repertoires may reflect thyroid immune responses. Sample size was not statistically predetermined, and investigators were not blinded to group allocation.

TCR beta CDR3 regions were amplified from RNA transcripts. The TCR CDR3 was subjected to a first round of RT-PCR using the HTBI primer set and the Qiagen OneStep RT-PCR kit. Libraries were constructed in a second round of multiplex PCR, after which size selection and purification were performed. Libraries were sequenced paired-end with 100 bp reads on an Illumina HiSeq2000. Turning to the authors' computational methods: SOAPnuke was used to process the raw data, throwing out any read that contained adapters or uncalled bases, had a mean Phred below 15, or lacked an exact constant-primer or identifier match. High-quality paired reads were merged with COPE v1.2.5, and unique nucleotide sequences were defined as clonotypes. MiTCR v1.1 was used to align clonotypes to the IMGT TRBV, TRBD and TRBJ reference segments. The analysis included only V-J combinations with a frequency above 0.0001, which together covered 99% to 99.2% of the repertoires. A TCS score was defined as the ratio of F50 (clonal expansion) to E x V (chaos), with BLOSUM62-based TCRdist applied between CDR3 peptides within each V-J. Welch's t-statistics and random forest reduced approximately 520 V-J features to 13, which were used in a naive Bayes classifier (R e1071). TCRdb redid the processing of the public reads, applying fastp at Q25 and MiXCR, and retained in-frame beta chains. Here each entry gathers all rows of one CDR3 protein and keeps the most common genes and DNA. In this record, the V and J calls reflect TCRdb's handling and not the investigators' own analysis. Counted in this sample were 400,000 to 450,000 distinct CDR3 sequences; about 14% of them appeared once. About 13% of the sample comes from the top ten.

Many counts were recorded for this clonotype. There is no known antigen for this receptor. No much larger clone is present one base from it, and per-base qualities are unavailable. Ophthalmopathy patients had moderately to severely active disease, Clinical Activity Score of at least 3, NOSPECS grade of at least 4, and duration under 3 months. Patients with uncontrolled infections, other autoimmune diseases, pregnancy or lactation were excluded. Diagnoses relied on clinical symptoms, serum thyroxine and TRAb, thyroid ultrasound and orbital computed tomography. PBMCs were isolated from about 9.1 ml of fresh peripheral blood by Ficoll-Paque density gradient centrifugation. Trizol reagent was used to extract total RNA, and RNA quality was then checked on an Agilent 2100 Bioanalyzer. The CDR3 runs 14 amino acids, cysteine and phenylalanine included. The only DNA kept is the CDR3, 42 bases in frame from the first base. At the junction V is shortened by 5 bases and J by 4 bases; bases outside the gene matches: 5. CDR1 and CDR2, per the germline V gene (reference sequence), are PRHDT and FYEKMQ.

What was sequenced was blood. The sequence is built from TRBV13 and TRBJ2-5; 9 bases in the junction line up with TRBD1. This TCR came from a man younger than 30 with Graves' ophthalmopathy. Here the CDR3 is given as CASSLMTGGETQYF. The nucleotides are TGTGCCAGCAGCCTAATGACAGGGGGAGAGACCCAGTACTTC.